The present T cell receptor (beta chain) was sequenced within a study of blood T cell repertoires in COVID-19. Turning to the study itself: Researchers got acute and convalescent COVID-19 samples from the United States, Italy and Spain.

Germline V gene data show CDR1 as SGHVS and CDR2 as FNYEAQ. V lost 5 bases to trimming and J lost 7 bases, with 9 bases between them. The CDR3 consists of 12 residues. Profiled with immunoSEQ multiplex PCR; TCRdb holds only in-frame clones, not every one. The sample has around 190,000 clones, roughly 85% seen once; the top ten hold approximately 9%. Participant reports of clinical history set cohort assignment. Symptom resolution, clearance, or two negative PCRs marked the recovered donors of Cohort 3. The sequencing sample was made of PBMCs or T cells enriched from blood (not recorded which). This chain uses TRBV7-6 with TRBJ2-1; possibly TRBD1 for D (6 bases). This TCR was sampled from a woman aged 18 to 35 who had recovered from COVID-19. The CDR3 nucleotides are TGTGCCAGCAGCCGGACAGTAAATGAGCAGTTCTTC. Protein: CASSRTVNEQFF.